Listed below are T cell receptor beta chains from one sample, sequenced in a study of blood T cell repertoires in COVID-19. Produced via immunoSEQ multiplex PCR; TCRdb's table is partial and in-frame only. Of a few hundred thousand clones listed, about 89% are singletons. The sequenced sample was PBMCs or T cells enriched from blood (not recorded which). All receptors come from a woman younger than 45 who had recovered from COVID-19. CDR3s leave out the opening cysteine and the closing phenylalanine or tryptophan. Clone size is given for some rows only: seen once, a few or many times, or a class if the clone is expanded.

V	J	size	CDR3
TRBV6-5	TRBJ2-1	NA	ASSYSTGSNEQF
TRBV7-9	TRBJ2-1	NA	ASSPGTSGRGEQF
TRBV18	TRBJ1-5	NA	ASSPQTAYSNQPQH
TRBV7-2	TRBJ2-1	few	ASGGESGYNEQF
TRBV4-1	TRBJ2-7	few	ASSQDSGESYEQY
TRBV24-1	TRBJ2-1	NA	ATSPAGATNEQF
TRBV13	TRBJ2-3	NA	ASSPSSPSGIGDTQY
TRBV5-4	TRBJ2-4	NA	ASSLGGTSAQNIQY
TRBV28	TRBJ2-3	NA	ASSLAGATDTQY
TRBV7-9	TRBJ2-3	NA	ASSSDRGTDTQY
TRBV5-1	TRBJ2-4	NA	ASSPESSLDIQY
TRBV5-4	TRBJ2-1	NA	ASSRQQASYNEQF
TRBV9	TRBJ1-4	NA	ASSVLPGDEKLF
TRBV28	TRBJ1-5	NA	ASTLTGGSVNQPQH
TRBV9	TRBJ2-1	NA	ASSVAGGGGSREQF